The source of this TCR beta chain is a study of T-cell memory formation after mild COVID-19. Study-wide context: In these data, TCR clusters were largely donor specific. Study conclusions and caveats: Some responding clones appeared in pre-infection memory, suggesting cross-reactive memory joined. CD4/CD8 balance held among clones contracting day 15 to 85, and later expanders leaned CD4+. Clones which contracted sat mainly in CM and EM if CD4+, and in EMRA if CD8+.

TCRdb re-derived calls from the 5' RACE reads in MiXCR, one entry per CDR3 protein. The sample contains about 170,000 distinct CDR3 sequences, under 15% of which appear only once. The CDR3 is 15 residues long. CDR1 is LGHNA, CDR2 YSLEER, per germline. Trimming left V 4 bases short and J 7 bases short, with 14 bases between. This clonotype was seen a handful of times. Its specificity is not known. Sequencing was carried out using PBMCs or a T cell subset sorted from them (not recorded which). The rearrangement links TRBV4-3 to TRBJ1-6, with D unresolved. This TCR was recovered from a man aged 18 to 29 who had mild COVID-19 (a few samples of this study predate the infection). Cell type and time point are not known. CDR3 residues: CASSRQRGVNSPLHF. CDR3 sequence (DNA): TGCGCCAGCAGCCGCCAAAGAGGTGTAAATTCACCCCTCCACTTT.